The clone carrying this T cell receptor beta chain was counted only a few times. Its antigen remains unknown. TCRdb keeps only in-frame clones here, not all; method: immunoSEQ multiplex PCR. The data contain roughly 19,000 clones, about 68% of them singletons. The sample belongs to a study of T cells after posttransplantation cyclophosphamide. The study's findings and limits: Recipient CMV seropositivity and CMV reactivation strongly tracked TRB clonality.

The ends were cut back, 5 bases at V and 2 bases at J, with 15 bases in the middle. Germline lookup yields CDR1 SGHTA and CDR2 FQGNSA. This CDR3 spans 16 amino acids. Treatment was busulfan-fludarabine conditioning, a marrow graft, and cyclophosphamide on days +3 and +4. Specimen: PBMCs, collected after an allogeneic stem cell transplant with post-transplant cyclophosphamide. This sequence joins TRBV7-2 and TRBJ2-2, with D tentatively TRBD1 (6 bases). The receptor was derived from a male patient aged 30 to 40 who received an allogeneic stem cell transplant from a related donor, was CMV-positive, and had acute GVHD only. The graft donor may have given rise to some T cells. For the CDR3, the DNA is TGTGCCAGCAGCGCTCGGACAGAGCTAAACACCGGGGAGCTGTTTTTT. As protein: CASSARTELNTGELFF.